This T cell receptor beta chain stems from a study of T cells in Graves' hyperthyroidism and ophthalmopathy. The study's findings and limits: The model identified upcoming ophthalmopathy a median about six months ahead of onset. Patients with ophthalmopathy were separated from those with stable hyperthyroidism by a 13 V-J model.

This CDR3 has 13 residues. Per the germline V gene, CDR1 is KGHDR and CDR2 is SFDVKD. V lost 4 bases and J 9 bases, leaving 11 bases between the germline ends. Each patient was aged 18 to 65 and had newly diagnosed hyperthyroidism of under 2 months' duration. Clinical symptoms, serum thyroxine, TRAb, thyroid ultrasound and orbital computed tomography informed diagnoses. The sample holds many counts of this clonotype. Its antigen remains unidentified. What was amplified from RNA transcripts were TCR beta CDR3 regions. During a first-round RT-PCR of the TCR CDR3, the HTBI primer set was used. TCRdb re-called the multiplex PCR reads with MiXCR, one entry per CDR3 protein. The table records 400,000 to 550,000 distinct CDR3 sequences, approximately 15% of them present only once.

The V gene is TRBV24-1, the J gene TRBJ2-2; D call uncertain. Sequencing input: blood. This receptor was taken from a woman in her late teens or twenties with Graves' hyperthyroidism. The CDR3 reads CATSERRSRELFF. CDR3 DNA: TGTGCCACCAGTGAACGACGGTCCCGGGAGCTGTTTTTT.